The subject of this entry is one TCR beta chain. The antigen remains unidentified. These data originate in a study of T cell repertoires in cytomegalovirus infection. Looking at the study overall: TCR beta signatures that were public indicated CMV infection and matching HLA type.

The CDR3 extends over 17 amino acids. The V and J ends lost 1 base and 4 bases, in that order; junction bases with no gene match: 11. Germline CDR1 is DFQATT and CDR2 is SNEGSKA (reference sequence). TCRdb processed the reads anew with MiXCR; each CDR3 protein has one entry. The sample has under 300,000 distinct CDR3 sequences; 22% are singletons. The chain has TRBV20-1 and TRBJ2-3; 10 bases fit TRBD2. This clonotype was sampled from a human donor in good health (CMV status not recorded). Some clones in this sample may be carry-over from other donors' samples. The sample was cultured PBMCs, taken from culture after CMV antigen stimulation. CDR3 nucleotides: TGCAGTGCTAGAGGCTCCTCTCTAGCGGGGGCGGCAGATACGCAGTATTTT. Translating gives CSARGSSLAGAADTQYF.